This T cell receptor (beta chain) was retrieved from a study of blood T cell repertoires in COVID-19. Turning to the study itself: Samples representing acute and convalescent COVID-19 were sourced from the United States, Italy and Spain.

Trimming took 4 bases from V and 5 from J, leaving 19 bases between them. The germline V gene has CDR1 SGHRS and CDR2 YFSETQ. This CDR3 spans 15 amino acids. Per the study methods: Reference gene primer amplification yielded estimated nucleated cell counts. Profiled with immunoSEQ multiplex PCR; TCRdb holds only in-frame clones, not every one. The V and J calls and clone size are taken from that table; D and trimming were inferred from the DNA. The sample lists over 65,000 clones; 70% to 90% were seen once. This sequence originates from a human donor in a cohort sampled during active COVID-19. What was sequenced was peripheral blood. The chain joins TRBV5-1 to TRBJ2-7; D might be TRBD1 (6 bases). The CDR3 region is CASSILDSQPHEQYF. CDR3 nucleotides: TGCGCCAGCAGCATATTGGACAGTCAGCCCCACGAGCAGTACTTC. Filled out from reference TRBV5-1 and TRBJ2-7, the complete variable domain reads KAGVTQTPRYLIKTRGQQVTLSCSPISGHRSVSWYQQTPGQGLQFLFEYFSETQRNKGNFPGRFSGRQFSNSRSEMNVSTLELGDSALYLCASSILDSQPHEQYFGPGTRLTVT.